These T cell receptor beta chains were read from a single sample in a study of early T cells in non-severe SARS-CoV-2 infection. Each CDR3 protein is one row after TCRdb ran MiXCR on the 5' RACE reads. The repertoire holds 43,000 or so distinct CDR3 sequences, with around 6.8% as singletons. The sample comprised whole blood. The source is an adult who was a healthcare worker with PCR-confirmed SARS-CoV-2 infection or an uninfected control (not recorded which). CDR3s include the opening cysteine and the closing phenylalanine or tryptophan. D genes are given only for firm matches. Clone size, where shown, is once, few, many, or a class for clones that have expanded.

V gene: TRBV20-1
J gene: TRBJ2-2
clone size: few
D gene: TRBD2
CDR3 DNA: TGCAGTGCTAGATTACTAGCGGGGGCCACGGGCACCGGGGAGCTGTTTTTT
CDR3 protein: CSARLLAGATGTGELFF

V gene: TRBV14
J gene: TRBJ1-1
clone size: many
D gene: -
CDR3 DNA: TGTGCCAGCAGCCGCACCGGGATAGGTGAAGCTTTCTTT
CDR3 protein: CASSRTGIGEAFF

V gene: TRBV6-4
J gene: TRBJ2-1
clone size: -
D gene: -
CDR3 DNA: TGTGCCAGTGCCGCGGACCATTACAATGAGCAGTTCTTC
CDR3 protein: CASAADHYNEQFF

V gene: TRBV7-2
J gene: TRBJ2-1
clone size: -
D gene: -
CDR3 DNA: TGTGTCAGCAGCCCATACGTGGCGGACCCAATCTACAATGAGCAGTTCTTC
CDR3 protein: CVSSPYVADPIYNEQFF

V gene: TRBV5-1
J gene: TRBJ1-1
clone size: many
D gene: TRBD1
CDR3 DNA: TGCGCCAGCAGCTCGAAGGACAGGGCAACCACTGAAGCTTTCTTT
CDR3 protein: CASSSKDRATTEAFF

V gene: TRBV6-2/TRBV6-3
J gene: TRBJ2-7
clone size: few
D gene: TRBD2
CDR3 DNA: TGTGCCAGCCACGGGGGGGGTGCCTTCGTTGAGCAGTACTTC
CDR3 protein: CASHGGGAFVEQYF

V gene: TRBV5-1
J gene: TRBJ1-1
clone size: few
D gene: -
CDR3 DNA: TGCGCCAGCAGCTTTCTGAGGAACACTGAAGCTTTCTTT
CDR3 protein: CASSFLRNTEAFF

V gene: TRBV20-1
J gene: TRBJ2-5
clone size: -
D gene: -
CDR3 DNA: TGCAGTGCCCAGGAAGCCCAGTACTTC
CDR3 protein: CSAQEAQYF

V gene: TRBV27
J gene: TRBJ1-4
clone size: many
D gene: -
CDR3 DNA: TGTGCCAGCAGGAGCCAAGGAAAACTGTTTTTT
CDR3 protein: CASRSQGKLFF

V gene: TRBV12-3/TRBV12-4
J gene: TRBJ2-2
clone size: few
D gene: TRBD1
CDR3 DNA: TGTGCCAGCAGTAGGACAGGAGTACTTAACACCGGGGAGCTGTTTTTT
CDR3 protein: CASSRTGVLNTGELFF

V gene: TRBV6-2/TRBV6-3
J gene: TRBJ2-7
clone size: many
D gene: -
CDR3 DNA: TGTGCCAGCAGTTCCCCGGTCTACGAGCAGTACTTC
CDR3 protein: CASSSPVYEQYF

V gene: TRBV19
J gene: TRBJ2-1
clone size: many
D gene: TRBD2
CDR3 DNA: TGTGCCAGTAGTATAGGACTAGCGGGGGGTTTGTACAATGAGCAGTTCTTC
CDR3 protein: CASSIGLAGGLYNEQFF

V gene: TRBV9
J gene: TRBJ2-7
clone size: -
D gene: -
CDR3 DNA: TGTGCCAGCAGTGGAATGGGCGAGCAGTACTTC
CDR3 protein: CASSGMGEQYF

V gene: TRBV5-6
J gene: TRBJ2-3
clone size: many
D gene: -
CDR3 DNA: TGTGCCAGCAGCCGGGGGCAAGGGGCGTTTTTAGATACGCAGTATTTT
CDR3 protein: CASSRGQGAFLDTQYF

V gene: TRBV28
J gene: TRBJ1-6
clone size: many
D gene: -
CDR3 DNA: TGTGCCAGCAGCCTCCAAACAGGGTTTAATTCACCCCTCCACTTT
CDR3 protein: CASSLQTGFNSPLHF

V gene: TRBV12-3/TRBV12-4
J gene: TRBJ2-1
clone size: few
D gene: -
CDR3 DNA: TGTGCCAGCAGTTTATACCGTGCCTTTGTGCAGTTCTTC
CDR3 protein: CASSLYRAFVQFF

V gene: TRBV6-5
J gene: TRBJ2-7
clone size: many
D gene: TRBD2
CDR3 DNA: TGTGCCAGCCCCAAGGGAGGGTCTCCCAAGAACTACGAGCAGTACTTC
CDR3 protein: CASPKGGSPKNYEQYF

V gene: TRBV28
J gene: TRBJ2-7
clone size: many
D gene: TRBD1
CDR3 DNA: TGTGCCAGCAGTTTATTGTCACAGGGGATTTGGTACTTC
CDR3 protein: CASSLLSQGIWYF

V gene: TRBV5-1
J gene: TRBJ2-3
clone size: -
D gene: -
CDR3 DNA: TGCGCCAGCAGCTTTGGCAGCGGCACAGATACGCAGTATTTT
CDR3 protein: CASSFGSGTDTQYF

V gene: TRBV6-1
J gene: TRBJ2-7
clone size: -
D gene: -
CDR3 DNA: TGTGCCAGCAACCGGGATCCCGACGAGCAGTACTTC
CDR3 protein: CASNRDPDEQYF

V gene: TRBV6-1
J gene: TRBJ1-1
clone size: many
D gene: -
CDR3 DNA: TGTGCCAGCAGTGAATGGAACAGGGCCACTGAAGCTTTCTTT
CDR3 protein: CASSEWNRATEAFF

V gene: TRBV29-1
J gene: TRBJ1-2
clone size: many
D gene: -
CDR3 DNA: TGCAGCGTTGAAGAAAACTATGGCTACACCTTC
CDR3 protein: CSVEENYGYTF

V gene: TRBV6-2/TRBV6-3
J gene: TRBJ2-2
clone size: few
D gene: -
CDR3 DNA: TGTGCCAGCAGCCCCGTGGGTACCGGGGAGCTGTTTTTT
CDR3 protein: CASSPVGTGELFF

V gene: TRBV29-1
J gene: TRBJ2-5
clone size: -
D gene: -
CDR3 DNA: TGCAGCGCCATGACAGACCGCCAAGAGACCCAGTACTTC
CDR3 protein: CSAMTDRQETQYF

V gene: TRBV20-1
J gene: TRBJ1-1
clone size: few
D gene: -
CDR3 DNA: TGCAGTGCTAAAACAGGGCCTCTGAACACTGAAGCTTTCTTT
CDR3 protein: CSAKTGPLNTEAFF

V gene: TRBV7-6
J gene: TRBJ1-4
clone size: few
D gene: -
CDR3 DNA: TGTGCCAGCAGCGAGGGACGCCGGGAAAAACTGTTTTTT
CDR3 protein: CASSEGRREKLFF

V gene: TRBV29-1
J gene: TRBJ2-3
clone size: many
D gene: -
CDR3 DNA: TGCAGCGTTGAAGGACAGTCTTCGGGCACAGATACGCAGTATTTT
CDR3 protein: CSVEGQSSGTDTQYF

V gene: TRBV6-2/TRBV6-3
J gene: TRBJ2-7
clone size: -
D gene: TRBD1
CDR3 DNA: TGTGCCAGCGTCGACAGGGTCGGCTACGAGCAGTACTTC
CDR3 protein: CASVDRVGYEQYF

V gene: TRBV28
J gene: TRBJ2-7
clone size: many
D gene: -
CDR3 DNA: TGTGCCAGCAGTCAAGGACCCTACGAGCAGTACTTC
CDR3 protein: CASSQGPYEQYF

V gene: TRBV18
J gene: TRBJ2-7
clone size: few
D gene: TRBD1
CDR3 DNA: TGTGCCAGCTCTTCACTGCACGGGACAGGGGTCGCCGAGCAGTACTTC
CDR3 protein: CASSSLHGTGVAEQYF

V gene: TRBV4-3
J gene: TRBJ2-7
clone size: many
D gene: -
CDR3 DNA: TGCGCCAGCAGCCAAGATGAGAAGCGGCATACCAGCTACGAGCAGTACTTC
CDR3 protein: CASSQDEKRHTSYEQYF

V gene: TRBV18
J gene: TRBJ2-3
clone size: -
D gene: -
CDR3 DNA: TGTGCCAGCTCACCACAGGGAGGCACAGATACGCAGTATTTT
CDR3 protein: CASSPQGGTDTQYF

V gene: TRBV29-1
J gene: TRBJ2-3
clone size: few
D gene: -
CDR3 DNA: TGCAGCGCGTCGTATGGGCCAGATACGCAGTATTTT
CDR3 protein: CSASYGPDTQYF

V gene: TRBV9
J gene: TRBJ1-2
clone size: many
D gene: TRBD1
CDR3 DNA: TGTGCCAGCAGCCCAAGACAGGGAAGGCGGTCTTATGGCTACACCTTC
CDR3 protein: CASSPRQGRRSYGYTF

V gene: TRBV27
J gene: TRBJ2-7
clone size: -
D gene: -
CDR3 DNA: TGTGCCAGCAGTGGAGGCGGGCCGCAGTACTTC
CDR3 protein: CASSGGGPQYF

V gene: TRBV10-1
J gene: TRBJ2-1
clone size: many
D gene: -
CDR3 DNA: TGCGCCAGCAGCAATGCGGGGTACAATGAGCAGTTCTTC
CDR3 protein: CASSNAGYNEQFF

V gene: TRBV14
J gene: TRBJ2-1
clone size: -
D gene: -
CDR3 DNA: TGTGCCAGCAGCCACTCACCCATTTCCTACAATGAGCAGTTCTTC
CDR3 protein: CASSHSPISYNEQFF

V gene: TRBV4-2
J gene: TRBJ1-2
clone size: many
D gene: -
CDR3 DNA: TGTGCCAGCAGCCAAGAGTCAGACAGTGTCTACACCTTC
CDR3 protein: CASSQESDSVYTF

V gene: TRBV7-2
J gene: TRBJ2-7
clone size: many
D gene: -
CDR3 DNA: TGTGCCAGCAGCTTAGTCCAAGCCTACGAGCAGTACTTC
CDR3 protein: CASSLVQAYEQYF

V gene: TRBV7-8
J gene: TRBJ2-1
clone size: many
D gene: -
CDR3 DNA: TGTGCCAGCAGCCCTCAGACTGGAAACAATGAGCAGTTCTTC
CDR3 protein: CASSPQTGNNEQFF

V gene: TRBV10-1
J gene: TRBJ1-3
clone size: few
D gene: -
CDR3 DNA: TGCGCCAGCAGTGAGTCGGTGGGAACCTCTGGAAACACCATATATTTT
CDR3 protein: CASSESVGTSGNTIYF

V gene: TRBV27
J gene: TRBJ1-1
clone size: few
D gene: -
CDR3 DNA: TGTGCCAGCAGTCGACTTCTAATGAACACTGAAGCTTTCTTT
CDR3 protein: CASSRLLMNTEAFF

V gene: TRBV12-3/TRBV12-4
J gene: TRBJ2-7
clone size: many
D gene: TRBD1
CDR3 DNA: TGTGCCAGCCTCAGACAGGGGGCCGAGGGGGAGCAGTACTTC
CDR3 protein: CASLRQGAEGEQYF

V gene: TRBV5-1
J gene: TRBJ1-1
clone size: few
D gene: TRBD1
CDR3 DNA: TGCGCCAGCAGTCTACGGCGGCAGGGGGTGAACACTGAAGCTTTCTTT
CDR3 protein: CASSLRRQGVNTEAFF

V gene: TRBV2
J gene: TRBJ2-5
clone size: -
D gene: -
CDR3 DNA: TGTGCCAGCAGCCTAGAGACCCAGTACTTC
CDR3 protein: CASSLETQYF

V gene: TRBV7-9
J gene: TRBJ2-7
clone size: -
D gene: -
CDR3 DNA: TGTGCCAGCAACCGGGACGTCTCCTACGAGCAGTACTTC
CDR3 protein: CASNRDVSYEQYF

V gene: TRBV9
J gene: TRBJ2-2
clone size: many
D gene: -
CDR3 DNA: TGTGCCAGCAGCCCGAGTGCGGGGGCCGACACCGGGGAGCTGTTTTTT
CDR3 protein: CASSPSAGADTGELFF

V gene: TRBV11-2
J gene: TRBJ2-1
clone size: many
D gene: -
CDR3 DNA: TGTGCCAGCAGCTTAGGGGCCCATAGCTCCTACAATGAGCAGTTCTTC
CDR3 protein: CASSLGAHSSYNEQFF

V gene: TRBV6-2/TRBV6-3
J gene: TRBJ1-1
clone size: many
D gene: -
CDR3 DNA: TGTGCCAGCAGAGAGGGATACACTGAAGCTTTCTTT
CDR3 protein: CASREGYTEAFF

V gene: TRBV4-3
J gene: TRBJ2-3
clone size: many
D gene: -
CDR3 DNA: TGCGCCAGCAGCCAACAGCCATATTCAGGGGACGGCACAGATACGCAGTATTTT
CDR3 protein: CASSQQPYSGDGTDTQYF

V gene: TRBV20-1
J gene: TRBJ2-1
clone size: few
D gene: TRBD1
CDR3 DNA: TGCAGTGCTAGACCTCCCCCGGGACAGGGGAATGGGGATGAGCAGTTCTTC
CDR3 protein: CSARPPPGQGNGDEQFF

V gene: TRBV27
J gene: TRBJ1-2
clone size: many
D gene: -
CDR3 DNA: TGTGCCAGCAAAACACTGGGGACAAAAGGCTACACCTTC
CDR3 protein: CASKTLGTKGYTF